This TCR beta chain was captured in a study of read filtering for tumor transcriptome and immune sequencing. The overall study: Revised staging placed eight or nine patients in R-ISS I, 15 to 20 in II, 6 or 7 in III.

This clonotype was seen repeatedly, ten times or more. No antigen is known for it. This library used roughly 0.4 ug RNA and molecular barcoded adaptors spanning alpha/delta and beta/gamma chains. Via MiXCR, TCRdb re-called the reads, giving one row per CDR3 protein. The sample shows about 57,000 distinct CDR3 sequences, 20% to 25% of them seen only once. Study-wide points: Without single-read clonotypes, shared clonotype proportions correlated more between IR-seq and RNA-seq. The CD138-negative fraction was mixed bone marrow immune cells, not pure T cells.

This CDR3 region has 14 residues. Trimming removed 3 bases at V and 1 base at J, with 9 bases between. Germline V gene lookup returns CDR1 SGHTA and CDR2 FQGNSA. This rearrangement joins TRBV7-2 to TRBJ2-5; perhaps TRBD1 as D (6 bases). Specimen: a population of CD138-negative cells sorted from bone marrow. The clonotype comes from a donor at least 40 years old with multiple myeloma. In nucleotides, the CDR3 is TGTGCCAGCAGCTTCGGGACACTCCAAGAGACCCAGTACTTC. Translating it yields CASSFGTLQETQYF.